The 27 T cell receptor beta chains below come from one sample, sequenced in a study of T cell repertoires in cytomegalovirus infection (dated by TCRdb to the late 2010s). The sample's treatment or condition label is to be understood as: in vitro stimulation with specific CMV peptide epitopes to enrich CMV-specific T cells. Antigens of these TCRs are unknown. Sequencing took place on an Illumina HiSeq 1500. TCRdb reanalyzed the raw reads on its own, using fastp at Q25 for trimming and MiXCR for clone calling, and kept in-frame beta chains. Each entry merges the rows of one CDR3 protein and shows their most common DNA and genes. The sample table records roughly 920,000 distinct CDR3 sequences; around 32% of these occur just once. In total, the top ten clones hold roughly 12% of the sample. Specimen: cultured CD8+ T cells from PBMCs, collected from culture after CMV antigen stimulation. These receptors were obtained from a human donor in good health (CMV status not recorded). Some clones in this sample may be carry-over from other donors' samples.

The rearrangement joins TRBV12-3 or TRBV12-4 to TRBJ2-3; D is perhaps TRBD1 (5 bases). V was shortened by 5 bases and J by 2 bases, with 14 bases between the two germline ends. This CDR3 is built from 15 residues. CDR3 nucleotide sequence: TGTGCCAGCAGTGGGGTGGGGCTTTTCACAGATACGCAGTATTTT. Translation: CASSGVGLFTDTQYF.

This rearrangement joins TRBV27 to TRBJ1-6; weak D call: TRBD1 (5 bases). The CDR3 sequence is 13 residues long. Trimming took 6 bases from V and 11 from J, leaving 14 bases between them. CDR1 and CDR2 (germline): MNHEY, SMNVEV (reference sequence). The CDR3 region is CASRPGHQPPLHF. The CDR3 DNA follows: TGTGCCAGCAGACCCGGACACCAGCCACCCCTCCACTTT.

V and J are TRBV27 and TRBJ1-1; D is possibly TRBD1 (5 bases). The CDR3 runs to 16 residues. In germline, CDR1 is MNHEY, CDR2 SMNVEV (reference sequence). With 6 bases removed from V and 0 bases from J, the gap between germline ends came to 17 bases. The CDR3 region is CASSRDGGWMNTEAFF. CDR3 in DNA: TGTGCCAGCAGCCGAGATGGGGGGTGGATGAACACTGAAGCTTTCTTT.

The sample holds many counts of this clonotype. The chain recombines TRBV7-9 with TRBJ1-1; possible D gene TRBD1, 6 bases. The CDR3 length is 15 residues. CDR1 is SEHNR and CDR2 is FQNEAQ in the germline V gene (reference sequence). With 0 bases removed from V and 5 bases from J, the gap between germline ends came to 13 bases. This chain's CDR3 is CASSLAGGGLTEAFF. DNA for the CDR3: TGTGCCAGCAGCTTAGCAGGGGGGGGGTTGACTGAAGCTTTCTTT. The variable domain in full, completed from reference TRBV7-9 and TRBJ1-1, reads DTGVSQNPRHKITKRGQNVTFRCDPISEHNRLYWYRQTLGQGPEFLTYFQNEAQLEKSRLLSDRFSAERPKGSFSTLEIQRTEQGDSAMYLCASSLAGGGLTEAFFGQGTRLTVV.

On this clonotype: A read error may account for a junction end that differs from germline. CDR3: CANSPGTAINQPQHF. CDR3 sequence (DNA): TGTGCCAACAGCCCCGGGACAGCGATCAATCAGCCCCAGCATTTT. The chain couples TRBV7-8 to TRBJ1-5, with 7 bases identical to TRBD1. CDR1 is SGHVS, CDR2 FQNEAQ, per germline. This CDR3 comprises 15 residues.

Comment on this clonotype: A much larger clone sits a single nucleotide away, making a read error possible. The conserved phenylalanine or tryptophan is not found at the CDR3 terminus, so this likely reflects a read error. The V call is TRBV7-4, the J call TRBJ2-2; D uncertain. V dropped 3 bases and J dropped 3 bases, with 8 bases sitting between them. Germline V gene lookup returns CDR1 SGHVT and CDR2 SQSDAQ. The CDR3 covers 14 residues. CDR3 sequence (DNA): TGTGCCAGCAGCTTCACGGCGTACACCGGGGAGCTGTTTCTT. Residues: CASSFTAYTGELFL.

Here the CDR3 DNA reads TGTGCCAGCAGACTCCCCCAGACAGGGGAGAGGTCTTACGAGCAGTACGTC. Its translation: CASRLPQTGERSYEQYV. The chain combines TRBV6-9 with TRBJ2-7, with TRBD1 matching over 8 bases. J lost 4 bases, V lost 6 bases, and 17 bases had no gene match. In germline, CDR1 is MNHGY, CDR2 SVAAGI. The CDR3 has 17 amino acids.

This clonotype was seen ten or more times. The V call is TRBV7-9, the J call TRBJ2-2, with 7 bases lining up with TRBD1. CDR3 length: 17 residues. V shed 5 bases and J 6 bases; nucleotides not matched to a gene: 15. Looked up from germline, CDR1 is SEHNR and CDR2 is FQNEAQ (reference sequence). The CDR3: CASSTRTGPQIPGELFF. The CDR3, as DNA: TGTGCCAGCAGCACTCGGACAGGCCCACAGATCCCCGGGGAGCTGTTTTTT.

This clonotype came up once. This chain joins TRBV2 and TRBJ1-4; D not certain. V was trimmed by 2 bases and J by 6 bases, leaving 10 bases between them. The germline gives CDR1 SNHLY, CDR2 FYNNEI. The CDR3 extends over 14 amino acids. The CDR3 loop reads CASSEPGLDEKLFF. For the CDR3, the DNA is TGTGCCAGCAGTGAACCCGGCCTAGATGAAAAACTGTTTTTT.

V and J are TRBV24-1 and TRBJ2-5; D remains ambiguous. This CDR3 has 15 residues. In germline, CDR1 is KGHDR, CDR2 SFDVKD. Trimming removed 4 bases at V and 3 bases at J, with 14 bases between. CDR3 amino acids: CATSDIRAGEETQYF. The CDR3 coding sequence is TGTGCCACCAGTGACATCCGGGCCGGAGAAGAGACCCAGTACTTC.

The chain uses TRBV10-2 and TRBJ2-1; 8 positions match TRBD2. J lost 0 bases, V lost 2 bases, and 6 bases had no gene match. The CDR3 runs 17 residues. Germline V CDR1 and CDR2: WSHSY, SAAADI. The CDR3: CASSERRGGLSYNEQFF. Written as DNA, the CDR3 is TGCGCCAGCAGTGAGCGGCGCGGGGGGCTCTCCTACAATGAGCAGTTCTTC.

The count of this clonotype is one. The chain combines TRBV24-1 with TRBJ2-5; 10 bases agree with TRBD1. The trim removed 5 bases at V and 2 bases at J, leaving 10 bases unmatched. The length of the CDR3 is 17 residues. Looked up from germline, CDR1 is KGHDR and CDR2 is SFDVKD. The CDR3 reads CATSGPSGQGQQETQYF. CDR3 bases: TGTGCCACCAGTGGCCCTTCGGGACAGGGGCAGCAAGAGACCCAGTACTTC.

V usage is TRBV7-9 and J usage is TRBJ2-3; 8 bases are a match to TRBD1. The CDR3 is made up of 17 amino acids. Germline V gene data show CDR1 as SEHNR and CDR2 as FQNEAQ (reference sequence). J was trimmed by 2 bases and V by 1 base; bases with no gene match: 8. The CDR3 loop is CASSLGFGQGATDTQYF. CDR3 nucleotides: TGTGCCAGCAGCTTAGGATTCGGACAGGGAGCCACAGATACGCAGTATTTT. Complete variable domain (other parts from reference TRBV7-9 and TRBJ2-3): DTGVSQNPRHKITKRGQNVTFRCDPISEHNRLYWYRQTLGQGPEFLTYFQNEAQLEKSRLLSDRFSAERPKGSFSTLEIQRTEQGDSAMYLCASSLGFGQGATDTQYFGPGTRLTVL.

The genes are TRBV19 and TRBJ1-2; D might be TRBD1 (5 bases). This CDR3 is built from 14 residues. Trimming removed 10 bases from V and 4 bases from J, with 19 bases in between. The germline gives CDR1 LNHDA, CDR2 SQIVND (reference sequence). The CDR3, as DNA: TGTGCCACCACAAGTGGGGACCAGGGCTATGGCTACACCTTC. Encoded protein: CATTSGDQGYGYTF. The entire variable domain, with the rest obtained from reference TRBV19 and TRBJ1-2, is as follows: DGGITQSPKYLFRKEGQNVTLSCEQNLNHDAMYWYRQDPGQGLRLIYYSQIVNDFQKGDIAEGYSVSREKKESFPLTVTSAQKNPTAFYLCATTSGDQGYGYTFGSGTRLTVV.

DNA of the CDR3: TGTGCCAGCAGCCATCCTTCGGGACAGTCTGAAGCTTTCTTT. Protein sequence: CASSHPSGQSEAFF. The chain employs TRBV5-6 and TRBJ1-1; 7 positions agree with TRBD1. V dropped 4 bases and J dropped 6; count of bases not matched to a gene: 9. The length of the CDR3 is 14 residues. Germline V gene lookup returns CDR1 SGHDT and CDR2 YYEEEE.

This clonotype occurred a few times. The chain carries TRBV29-1 and TRBJ1-1; TRBD1 might be the D (5 bases). The germline V gene encodes CDR1 SQVTM and CDR2 ANQGSEA. CDR3 length equals 19 residues. The V gene lost 3 bases and the J gene lost 4 bases, with 30 bases spanning the gap. DNA of the CDR3: TGCAGCGTTGAGGGCAGGGCTCGGGCCCGTCATACATCGGGCACTGAAGCTTTCTTT. As protein: CSVEGRARARHTSGTEAFF.

CDR3 residues: CASTGGFYNSPLHF. DNA for the CDR3: TGTGCCAGCACCGGAGGATTTTATAATTCACCCCTCCACTTT. The chain links TRBV6-6 to TRBJ1-6, with unresolved D. V shed 7 bases and J shed 4 bases, with 11 bases lying between them. The CDR3 runs 14 residues. Germline V CDR1 and CDR2: MNHNY, SVGAGI (reference sequence).

A few counts support this clonotype. This sequence joins TRBV6-5 and TRBJ1-1, with unresolved D. CDR1 is MNHEY, CDR2 SVGAGI, per germline. The V end lost 6 bases, the J end lost 5 bases, and 13 bases lay between the germline ends. The CDR3 totals 13 residues. CDR3 DNA: TGTGCCAGCAGGCCAGGTCCTGTAACTGAAGCTTTCTTT. This gives the protein CASRPGPVTEAFF.

The chain uses TRBV20-1 and TRBJ1-5, with TRBD1 as a possible D gene (5 bases). CDR3 length: 14 residues. Per germline, CDR1 DFQATT and CDR2 SNEGSKA (reference sequence). Trimming took 5 bases from V and 0 from J, leaving 11 bases between them. As DNA, the CDR3 is TGCAGTGCTTCCGGGACCGTTAGCAATCAGCCCCAGCATTTT. It codes for CSASGTVSNQPQHF.

This chain links TRBV20-1 with TRBJ2-2; no reliable D call. This CDR3 comprises 13 residues. Per germline, CDR1 DFQATT and CDR2 SNEGSKA (reference sequence). V shed 2 bases and J shed 2 bases, with 6 bases lying between them. The CDR3 DNA reads TGCAGTGCTAGACTGGGAAACACCGGGGAGCTGTTTTTT. Protein: CSARLGNTGELFF.

This clonotype was counted many times. The rearrangement links TRBV12-3 or TRBV12-4 to TRBJ1-1; possible D gene TRBD1, 6 bases. The CDR3 contains 13 residues. Trimming took 6 bases from V and 5 from J, leaving 13 bases between them. This chain's CDR3 is CASSPTTGTEAFF. The CDR3 DNA sequence: TGTGCCAGCAGCCCGACTACAGGGACTGAAGCTTTCTTT.

The sample holds a few counts of this clonotype. This chain connects TRBV2 to TRBJ2-7, with a possible D match to TRBD1 (6 bases). This CDR3 has 14 residues. Trimming stripped 7 bases from V and 6 bases from J, with 19 bases between. Germline CDR1 and CDR2: SNHLY and FYNNEI. The CDR3 sequence: CASIPWDGTREQYF. DNA of the CDR3: TGTGCCAGCATCCCTTGGGACGGGACACGCGAGCAGTACTTC.

This clonotype was recorded at least ten times. The rearrangement links TRBV7-8 to TRBJ2-4; D is perhaps TRBD1 or TRBD2 (5 bases each). This CDR3 region has 14 residues. The V and J ends lost 5 bases and 7 bases respectively, with 15 bases between them. Germline CDR1 is SGHVS and CDR2 is FQNEAQ. This chain's CDR3 is CASSGDRAVNIQYF. The CDR3 DNA reads TGTGCCAGCAGCGGGGACCGGGCGGTGAACATTCAGTACTTC.

This clonotype occurred many times. The rearrangement links TRBV7-9 to TRBJ2-3; no firm D call. Trimming removed 4 bases at V and 1 base at J, with 12 bases between. The CDR3 totals 15 residues. Germline V lookup: CDR1 SEHNR, CDR2 FQNEAQ (reference sequence). CDR3 protein: CASSSAGSGTDTQYF. CDR3 DNA sequence: TGTGCCAGCAGCTCCGCCGGCTCAGGCACAGATACGCAGTATTTT.

This rearrangement joins TRBV15 to TRBJ1-4; D is uncertain. This CDR3 has 17 residues. CDR1 LNHNV and CDR2 YYDKDF come from the germline V gene (reference sequence). The V and J ends lost 0 bases and 4 bases respectively, with 15 bases between them. The CDR3 DNA is TGTGCCACCAGCAGAGATCGTGGGGAACGGAGTAATGAAAAACTGTTTTTT. Protein: CATSRDRGERSNEKLFF.

This clonotype was seen a few times. This chain links TRBV28 with TRBJ2-3; TRBD1 matches 8 bases. V lost 1 base, J lost 1 base, and 10 bases stayed unmatched. The CDR3 has 18 residues. The germline V gene has CDR1 MDHEN and CDR2 SYDVKM. This chain's CDR3 is CASSLSGQEDWGTDTQYF. CDR3 DNA sequence: TGTGCCAGCAGTTTATCGGGACAGGAGGATTGGGGCACAGATACGCAGTATTTT.

This clonotype was observed a handful of times. The rearrangement joins TRBV6-1 to TRBJ2-3; 7 bases fit TRBD2. With V trimmed by 1 base and J by 0 bases, 4 bases remained unmatched. The CDR3 is 16 residues long. Per the germline V gene, CDR1 is MNHNS and CDR2 is SASEGT. The CDR3 is CASSEEGLPSTDTQYF. CDR3 nucleotides: TGTGCCAGCAGTGAAGAGGGACTACCTAGCACAGATACGCAGTATTTT.